The 11 T cell receptor beta chains below were found in one sample sequenced in a study of T cell repertoires in cytomegalovirus infection. TCRdb re-called the reads through MiXCR, storing one row per CDR3 protein. The table includes about 770,000 distinct CDR3 sequences, about 27% detected once. These receptors are not linked to any known antigen. Material: cultured CD8+ T cells from PBMCs, obtained from culture after CMV antigen stimulation. All receptors derive from a human donor in good health (CMV status not recorded). Some clones in this sample may be carry-over from other donors' samples.

The chain recombines TRBV12-3 or TRBV12-4 with TRBJ1-2, with 9 positions matching TRBD1. The length of the CDR3 is 15 residues. Trimming cost V 6 bases and J 4 bases; bases outside gene matches: 9. As DNA, the CDR3 is TGTGCCAGCAGCAAAGCGACAGGGGGGTTCTATGGCTACACCTTC. It codes for CASSKATGGFYGYTF.

This clonotype was seen many times. This chain links TRBV7-9 with TRBJ2-5; D is ambiguous. Trimming took off 2 bases at V and 2 bases at J, with 15 bases between the two ends. Looked up from germline, CDR1 is SEHNR and CDR2 is FQNEAQ (reference sequence). The CDR3 extends over 16 amino acids. CDR3 sequence: CASSLYQSRSQETQYF. CDR3 sequence (DNA): TGTGCCAGCAGCTTATATCAAAGTAGGAGTCAAGAGACCCAGTACTTC. Based on the CDR3 plus reference TRBV7-9 and TRBJ2-5, the full variable domain is DTGVSQNPRHKITKRGQNVTFRCDPISEHNRLYWYRQTLGQGPEFLTYFQNEAQLEKSRLLSDRFSAERPKGSFSTLEIQRTEQGDSAMYLCASSLYQSRSQETQYFGPGTRLLVL.

In its sample, this clonotype was seen a few times. This chain links TRBV18 with TRBJ2-1, with 8 bases identical to TRBD2. With V trimmed by 0 bases and J by 5 bases, 0 bases remained unmatched. Germline V gives CDR1 KGHSH, CDR2 LQKENI. CDR3 size: 14 residues. In DNA, the CDR3 is TGTGCCAGCTCACCACCTAGCGGGGACAATGAGCAGTTCTTC. Translation gives CASSPPSGDNEQFF.

CDR3 bases: TGTGCCAGCGGCGGACAGTTCACTGAAGCTTTCTTT. This codes for CASGGQFTEAFF. V gene TRBV19 combines with J gene TRBJ1-1; D may be TRBD1 (6 bases). V lost 9 bases and J 4 bases, leaving 12 bases between the germline ends. Germline loops: CDR1 LNHDA, CDR2 SQIVND (reference sequence). This CDR3 contains 12 residues.

This clonotype was found a few times. V is TRBV7-9 and J is TRBJ2-1; D is perhaps TRBD1 (6 bases). The CDR3 is 14 amino acids. Trimming shortened V by 5 bases and J by 9 bases, and 17 bases separated the two germline ends. In germline, CDR1 is SEHNR, CDR2 FQNEAQ (reference sequence). This CDR3 reads CASSPTRGHIEQFF. CDR3 sequence (DNA): TGTGCCAGCAGCCCTACTCGGGGACACATTGAGCAGTTCTTC.

The V call is TRBV20-1, the J call TRBJ1-5, with a tentative D call TRBD1 (6 bases). The CDR3 is 13 residues long. Germline values: CDR1 DFQATT, CDR2 SNEGSKA (reference sequence). V was shortened by 6 bases and J by 7 bases, with 16 bases between the two germline ends. CDR3 in amino acids: CSAPLGDNQPQHF. DNA for the CDR3: TGCAGTGCCCCTCTGGGGGACAACCAGCCCCAGCATTTT.

The rearrangement uses TRBV7-6 and TRBJ2-3; 12 bases match TRBD1. V dropped 6 bases and J dropped 0; count of bases not matched to a gene: 7. Germline assignment: CDR1 SGHVS and CDR2 FNYEAQ. The CDR3 is 17 residues long. CDR3 DNA sequence: TGTGCCAGCAGGGGGACAGGGGGCATCTGGAGCACAGATACGCAGTATTTT. Its protein is CASRGTGGIWSTDTQYF. The full variable domain, in which reference TRBV7-6 and TRBJ2-3 provide the parts outside the CDR3, is GAGVSQSPRYKVTKRGQDVALRCDPISGHVSLYWYRQALGQGPEFLTYFNYEAQQDKSGLPNDRFSAERPEGSISTLTIQRTEQRDSAMYRCASRGTGGIWSTDTQYFGPGTRLTVL.

This clonotype came up a few times. This chain connects TRBV7-6 to TRBJ1-2, with D perhaps matching TRBD1 (5 bases). Germline V gene sequence: CDR1 SGHVS, CDR2 FNYEAQ. V was pared by 1 base and J by 1 base, with 10 bases between. This CDR3 region has 15 residues. DNA for the CDR3: TGTGCCAGCAGCTTAGGGATAGGGGATAACTATGGCTACACCTTC. Residues: CASSLGIGDNYGYTF. The variable domain in full, completed from reference TRBV7-6 and TRBJ1-2, reads GAGVSQSPRYKVTKRGQDVALRCDPISGHVSLYWYRQALGQGPEFLTYFNYEAQQDKSGLPNDRFSAERPEGSISTLTIQRTEQRDSAMYRCASSLGIGDNYGYTFGSGTRLTVV.

This clonotype occurred a few times. This sequence joins TRBV5-4 and TRBJ2-7; D is undetermined. Germline values: CDR1 SGHNT, CDR2 YYREEE (reference sequence). V dropped 1 base and J dropped 6 bases, with 5 bases sitting between them. This CDR3 is 11 amino acids long. DNA of the CDR3: TGTGCCAGCAGCTTGTGTGGCGAGCAGTACGTC. Translated, it gives CASSLCGEQYV.

This clonotype showed up just a few times. The chain carries TRBV19 and TRBJ1-6; D is undetermined. V dropped 5 bases and J dropped 0 bases, with 5 bases sitting between them. This CDR3 contains 14 residues. The germline CDR1 and CDR2 sequences are LNHDA and SQIVND (reference sequence). Written as DNA, the CDR3 is TGTGCCAGTAGTCCGAGCTCCTATAATTCACCCCTCCACTTT. Amino acid sequence: CASSPSSYNSPLHF.

This rearrangement joins TRBV7-3 to TRBJ2-2; 8 bases are shared with TRBD1. The V segment lost 3 bases and the J segment 7 bases; nucleotides outside the gene matches: 19. CDR1 is SGHTA, CDR2 FQGTGA, per germline. The CDR3 contains 19 residues. The CDR3 is CASSFHPLAGGQELGELFF. CDR3 DNA sequence: TGTGCCAGCAGCTTTCATCCGTTGGCAGGGGGACAGGAACTCGGGGAGCTGTTTTTT.